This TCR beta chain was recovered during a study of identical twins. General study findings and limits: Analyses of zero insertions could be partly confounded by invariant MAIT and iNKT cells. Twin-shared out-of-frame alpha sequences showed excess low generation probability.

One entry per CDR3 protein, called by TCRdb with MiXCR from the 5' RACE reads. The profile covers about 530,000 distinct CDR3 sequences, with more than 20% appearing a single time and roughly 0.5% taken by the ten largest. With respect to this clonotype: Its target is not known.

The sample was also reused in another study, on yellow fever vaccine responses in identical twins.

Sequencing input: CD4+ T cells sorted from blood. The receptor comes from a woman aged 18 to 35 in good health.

The CDR3 is CASSYRLAPTASGTDTQYF. The DNA for the CDR3 is TGTGCCAGCAGCTACCGACTAGCTCCTACAGCGTCGGGGACAGATACGCAGTATTTT. This sequence joins TRBV7-2 and TRBJ2-3, with 7 bases fitting TRBD2. The trim removed 4 bases at V and 3 bases at J, leaving 19 bases unmatched. The CDR3 sequence is 19 residues long. Germline-derived CDR1 and CDR2 are SGHTA and FQGNSA.